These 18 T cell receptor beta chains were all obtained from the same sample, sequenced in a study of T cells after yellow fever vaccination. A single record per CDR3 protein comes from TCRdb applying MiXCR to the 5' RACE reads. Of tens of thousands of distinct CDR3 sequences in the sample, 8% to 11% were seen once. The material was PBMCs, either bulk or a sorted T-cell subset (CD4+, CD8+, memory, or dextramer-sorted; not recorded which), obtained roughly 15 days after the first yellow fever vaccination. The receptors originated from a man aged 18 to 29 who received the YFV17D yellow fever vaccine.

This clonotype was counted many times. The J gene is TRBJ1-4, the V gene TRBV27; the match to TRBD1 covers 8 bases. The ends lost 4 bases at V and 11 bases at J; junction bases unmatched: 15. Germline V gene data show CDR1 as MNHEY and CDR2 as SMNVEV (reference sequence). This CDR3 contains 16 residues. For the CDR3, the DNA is TGTGCCAGCAGTTCCACCCTTCTGGGGACAGGTCAGAAACTGTTTTTT. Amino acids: CASSSTLLGTGQKLFF. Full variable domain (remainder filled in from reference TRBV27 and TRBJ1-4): EAQVTQNPRYLITVTGKKLTVTCSQNMNHEYMSWYRQDPGLGLRQIYYSMNVEVTDKGDVPEGYKVSRKEKRNFPLILESPSPNQTSLYFCASSSTLLGTGQKLFFGSGTQLSVL.

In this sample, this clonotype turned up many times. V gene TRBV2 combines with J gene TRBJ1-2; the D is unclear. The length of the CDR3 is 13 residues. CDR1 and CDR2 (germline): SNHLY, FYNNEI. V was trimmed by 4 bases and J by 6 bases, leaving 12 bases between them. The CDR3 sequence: CASSAPGGDGYTF. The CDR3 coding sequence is TGTGCCAGCAGTGCACCGGGCGGAGATGGCTACACCTTC.

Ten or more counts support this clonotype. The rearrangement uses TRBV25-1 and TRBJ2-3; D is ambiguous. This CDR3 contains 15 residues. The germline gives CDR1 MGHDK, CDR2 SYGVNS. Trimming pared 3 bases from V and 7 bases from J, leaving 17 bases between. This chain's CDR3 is CASSEGPRVRHTQYF. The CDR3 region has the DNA TGTGCCAGCAGTGAGGGTCCCCGGGTCAGGCATACGCAGTATTTT.

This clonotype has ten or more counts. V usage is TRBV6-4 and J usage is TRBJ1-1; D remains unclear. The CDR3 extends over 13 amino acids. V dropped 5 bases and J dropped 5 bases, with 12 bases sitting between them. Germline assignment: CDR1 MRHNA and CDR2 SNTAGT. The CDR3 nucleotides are TGTGCCAGCAGTCGTACATGGTGGACTGAAGCTTTCTTT. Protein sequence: CASSRTWWTEAFF.

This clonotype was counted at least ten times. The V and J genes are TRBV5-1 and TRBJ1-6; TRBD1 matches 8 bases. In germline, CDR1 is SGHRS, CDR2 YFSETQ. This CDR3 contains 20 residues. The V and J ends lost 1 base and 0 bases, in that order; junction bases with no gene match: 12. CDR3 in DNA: TGCGCCAGCAGCTTGTCCCCCGCTCGACAGGGGAGCTCCTATAATTCACCCCTCCACTTT. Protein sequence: CASSLSPARQGSSYNSPLHF. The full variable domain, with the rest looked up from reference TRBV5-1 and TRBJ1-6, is KAGVTQTPRYLIKTRGQQVTLSCSPISGHRSVSWYQQTPGQGLQFLFEYFSETQRNKGNFPGRFSGRQFSNSRSEMNVSTLELGDSALYLCASSLSPARQGSSYNSPLHFGNGTRLTVT.

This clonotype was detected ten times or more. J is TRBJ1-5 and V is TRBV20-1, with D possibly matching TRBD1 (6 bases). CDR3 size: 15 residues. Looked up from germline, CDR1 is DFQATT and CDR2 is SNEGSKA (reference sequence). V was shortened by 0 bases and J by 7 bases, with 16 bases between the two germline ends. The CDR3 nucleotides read TGCAGTGCTAGAGATAGGAAAGGGGGTTGGCAGCCCCAGCATTTT. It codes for CSARDRKGGWQPQHF.

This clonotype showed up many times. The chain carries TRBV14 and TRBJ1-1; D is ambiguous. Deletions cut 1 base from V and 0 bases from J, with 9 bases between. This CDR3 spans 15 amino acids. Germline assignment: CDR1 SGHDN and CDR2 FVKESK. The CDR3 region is CASSQAFTLNTEAFF. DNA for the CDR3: TGTGCCAGCAGCCAAGCATTTACCCTGAACACTGAAGCTTTCTTT.

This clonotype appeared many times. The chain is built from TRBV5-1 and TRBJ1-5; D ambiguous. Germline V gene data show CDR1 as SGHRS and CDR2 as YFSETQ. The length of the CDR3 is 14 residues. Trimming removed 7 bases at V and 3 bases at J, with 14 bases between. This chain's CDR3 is CASSLDGNNQPQHF. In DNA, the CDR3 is TGCGCCAGCTCTCTCGACGGGAACAATCAGCCCCAGCATTTT.

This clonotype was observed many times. The CDR3 reads CASSLHGEETQYF. CDR3 sequence (DNA): TGTGCCAGCAGCTTACACGGTGAAGAGACCCAGTACTTC. V gene TRBV7-6 combines with J gene TRBJ2-5; D unresolved. CDR1 and CDR2 from the germline V gene are SGHVS and FNYEAQ. Trimming shortened V by 2 bases and J by 3 bases, and 7 bases separated the two germline ends. This CDR3 spans 13 amino acids.

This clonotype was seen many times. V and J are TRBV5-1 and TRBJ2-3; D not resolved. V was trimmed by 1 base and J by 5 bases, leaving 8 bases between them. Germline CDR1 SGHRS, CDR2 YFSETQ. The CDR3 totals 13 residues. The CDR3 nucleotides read TGCGCCAGCAGCTTGAGACCGGAAGATACGCAGTATTTT. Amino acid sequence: CASSLRPEDTQYF.

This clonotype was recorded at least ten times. CDR3 loop: CASSLGALSSYNSPLHF. The CDR3 bases are TGTGCCAGCAGCTTAGGGGCTTTGAGCTCCTATAATTCACCCCTCCACTTT. V usage is TRBV7-8 and J usage is TRBJ1-6; D remains ambiguous. Trimming cost V 1 base and J 0 bases, with 10 bases left between them. Germline CDR1 and CDR2: SGHVS and FQNEAQ. The CDR3 consists of 17 residues. Full variable domain (remainder filled in from reference TRBV7-8 and TRBJ1-6): GAGVSQSPRYKVAKRGQDVALRCDPISGHVSLFWYQQALGQGPEFLTYFQNEAQLDKSGLPSDRFFAERPEGSVSTLKIQRTQQEDSAVYLCASSLGALSSYNSPLHFGNGTRLTVT.

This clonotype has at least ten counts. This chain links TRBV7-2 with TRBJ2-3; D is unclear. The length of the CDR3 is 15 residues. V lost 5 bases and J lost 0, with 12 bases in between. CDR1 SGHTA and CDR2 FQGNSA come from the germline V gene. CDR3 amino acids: CASSGNYLSTDTQYF. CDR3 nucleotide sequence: TGTGCCAGCAGCGGGAACTACTTGAGCACAGATACGCAGTATTTT.

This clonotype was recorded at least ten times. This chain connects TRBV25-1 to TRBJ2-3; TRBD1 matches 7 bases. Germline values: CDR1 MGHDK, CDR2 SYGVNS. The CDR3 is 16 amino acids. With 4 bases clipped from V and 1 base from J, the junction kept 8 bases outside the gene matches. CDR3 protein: CASSATPGQRTDTQYF. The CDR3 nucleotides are TGTGCCAGCAGTGCCACACCGGGACAGCGCACAGATACGCAGTATTTT.

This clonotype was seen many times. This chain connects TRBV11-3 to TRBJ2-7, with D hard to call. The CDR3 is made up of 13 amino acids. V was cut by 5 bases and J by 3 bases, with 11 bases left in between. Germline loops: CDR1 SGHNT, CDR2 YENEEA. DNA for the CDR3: TGTGCCAGCAGCCTCGCCCGGCACTACGAGCAGTACTTC. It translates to CASSLARHYEQYF.

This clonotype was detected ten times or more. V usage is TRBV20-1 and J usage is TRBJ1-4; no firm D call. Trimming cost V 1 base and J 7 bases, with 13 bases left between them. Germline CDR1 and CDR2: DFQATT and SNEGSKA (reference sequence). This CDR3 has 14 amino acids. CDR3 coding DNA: TGCAGTGCTAGAGGGACCATCCTCGGTGAAAAACTGTTTTTT. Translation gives CSARGTILGEKLFF.

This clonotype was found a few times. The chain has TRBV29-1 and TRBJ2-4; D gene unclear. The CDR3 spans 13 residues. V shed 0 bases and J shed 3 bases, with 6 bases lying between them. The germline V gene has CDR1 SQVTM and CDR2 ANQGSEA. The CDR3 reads CSVEEGNKNIQYF. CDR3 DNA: TGCAGCGTTGAAGAGGGGAACAAAAACATTCAGTACTTC.

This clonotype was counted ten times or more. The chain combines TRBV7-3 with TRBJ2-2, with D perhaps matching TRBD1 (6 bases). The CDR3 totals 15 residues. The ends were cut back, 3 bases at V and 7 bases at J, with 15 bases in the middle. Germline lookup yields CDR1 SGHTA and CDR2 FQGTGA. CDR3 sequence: CASSFWGPQGGELFF. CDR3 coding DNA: TGTGCCAGCAGCTTTTGGGGGCCCCAAGGCGGGGAGCTGTTTTTT. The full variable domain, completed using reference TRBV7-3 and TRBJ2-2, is GAGVSQTPSNKVTEKGKYVELRCDPISGHTALYWYRQSLGQGPEFLIYFQGTGAADDSGLPNDRFFAVRPEGSVSTLKIQRTERGDSAVYLCASSFWGPQGGELFFGEGSRLTVL.

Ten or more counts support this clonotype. CDR3 sequence (DNA): TGTGCCAGCAGCCAAGAATACCCAGGCGCCGAGCAGTACGTC. Translated, it gives CASSQEYPGAEQYV. The chain combines TRBV4-2 with TRBJ2-7; D is undetermined. CDR1 is LGHNA, CDR2 YNFKEQ, per germline. V was pared by 0 bases and J by 6 bases, with 12 bases between. The CDR3 consists of 14 residues.